Presented here are 7 T cell receptor beta chains from one specimen sequenced in a study of beta chain features in type 1 diabetes. Sequenced material consisted of expressed TCRB transcripts (all of the isolated RNA was reverse transcribed). Repertoires were generated with immunoSEQ multiplex PCR, while TCRdb's copy carries only in-frame clones and drops some. The table lists some 220,000 clones, roughly 11% of them singletons. The specimen was central memory CD4+ T cells from blood. The receptors were sampled from a man aged 18 to 30 in good health.

This clone was counted only a few times. V and J are TRBV5-4 and TRBJ2-1; TRBD2 might be the D (6 bases). The germline gives CDR1 SGHNT, CDR2 YYREEE (reference sequence). This CDR3 is built from 16 residues. The germline V and J ends were trimmed by 0 bases and 1 base, with 11 bases remaining between them. The CDR3 DNA is TGTGCCAGCAGCTTGGTACTAGCTGGTTCCTACAATGAGCAGTTCTTC. Its protein is CASSLVLAGSYNEQFF.

The chain recombines TRBV15 with TRBJ2-7, with D perhaps assigned TRBD1 or TRBD2 (6 bases each). The length of the CDR3 is 15 residues. Looked up from germline, CDR1 is LNHNV and CDR2 is YYDKDF (reference sequence). V was pared by 2 bases and J by 5 bases, with 16 bases between. This CDR3 is CATSRPELGGDEQYF. CDR3 DNA sequence: TGTGCCACCAGCAGACCGGAGCTGGGGGGCGACGAGCAGTACTTC. Filled out from reference TRBV15 and TRBJ2-7, the complete variable domain reads DAMVIQNPRYQVTQFGKPVTLSCSQTLNHNVMYWYQQKSSQAPKLLFHYYDKDFNNEADTPDNFQSRRPNTSFCFLDIRSPGLGDTAMYLCATSRPELGGDEQYFGPGTRLTVT.

The chain links TRBV7-2 to TRBJ2-5; no reliable D call. The length of the CDR3 is 11 residues. V was trimmed by 4 bases and J by 6 bases, leaving 6 bases between them. CDR1 and CDR2 from the germline V gene are SGHTA and FQGNSA. The CDR3 spells CASSSSQTQYF. In nucleotides, the CDR3 is TGTGCCAGCAGCTCAAGTCAGACCCAGTACTTC.

This clone was counted only a few times. The chain carries TRBV5-8 and TRBJ2-7; TRBD2 aligns across 13 bases. Germline V gene sequence: CDR1 SGHTS, CDR2 YDEGEE. The trim removed 3 bases at V and 1 base at J, leaving 13 bases unmatched. CDR3 length: 19 residues. CDR3 residues: CASSSLLAGGLSRSYEQYF. The CDR3 DNA reads as TGTGCCAGCAGCTCCCTACTAGCGGGAGGGCTAAGTAGGTCCTACGAGCAGTACTTC.

This clone was counted only a few times. The chain couples TRBV6-1 to TRBJ1-5; no clear D. The CDR3 totals 13 residues. Per germline, CDR1 MNHNS and CDR2 SASEGT. Trimming shortened V by 7 bases and J by 3 bases, and 10 bases separated the two germline ends. The DNA of the CDR3 is TGTGCCAGCAAAATGAAGGTCAATCAGCCCCAGCATTTT. Protein: CASKMKVNQPQHF.

This clone was detected only a few times. The chain carries TRBV30 and TRBJ1-1; TRBD1 aligns across 9 bases. Germline trimming cut 0 bases from V and 6 bases from J; bases unmatched to any gene: 5. The CDR3 length is 14 residues. Germline V gene lookup returns CDR1 GTSNPN and CDR2 SVGIG (reference sequence). CDR3: CAWSVWDRAPEAFF. CDR3 bases: TGTGCCTGGAGTGTTTGGGACAGGGCCCCTGAAGCTTTCTTT.

The sample holds a few counts of this clone. The rearrangement joins TRBV5-1 to TRBJ2-7; 9 nucleotides agree with TRBD1. The CDR3 contains 15 residues. J lost 5 bases, V lost 4 bases, and 10 bases had no gene match. Germline V gives CDR1 SGHRS, CDR2 YFSETQ. CDR3 coding DNA: TGCGCCAGCAGCCCGTCCGGGACAGGGTCAAACGAGCAGTACTTC. Residues: CASSPSGTGSNEQYF.